These T cell receptor beta chains were read from a single sample in a study of cytotoxic CD8 clonotypes in ibrutinib-treated CLL. Generated by immunoSEQ multiplex PCR, the TCRdb table keeps only in-frame clones and is missing some. The data show fewer than 150,000 clones, less than 90% seen once. The sample consisted of PBMCs, taken after 24 months of ibrutinib treatment. These TCRs come from a human donor with chronic lymphocytic leukemia. CDR3s include the opening cysteine and the closing phenylalanine or tryptophan. The D gene is left open where the match is weak. Where a row states a size, it is once, few, many or the class of an expanded clone; other rows omit it.

V,J,D,size,DNA,CDR3
TRBV4-2,TRBJ1-2,-,-,TGTGCCAGCAGCCAAGGGACAGATGCTAACTATGGCTACACCTTC,CASSQGTDANYGYTF
TRBV7-6,TRBJ2-7,-,-,TGTGCCAGCAGCTTGCTCACGGGGGAAGGCGAGCAGTACTTC,CASSLLTGEGEQYF
TRBV7-8,TRBJ1-2,-,-,TGTGCCAGCAGCTTATCCAGGGGCGGCTATGGCTACACCTTC,CASSLSRGGYGYTF
TRBV10-3,TRBJ2-7,-,-,TGTGCCATGGGGCGGGGGCAGCGCTCCTACGAGCAGTACTTC,CAMGRGQRSYEQYF
TRBV11-3,TRBJ2-3,TRBD2,-,TGTGCCAGCAGCCAAACGGGGGGGAGGACAGATACGCAGTATTTT,CASSQTGGRTDTQYF
TRBV15,TRBJ1-1,-,-,TGTGCCACCAGCAGAGATTTAGAGGTGAACACTGAAGCTTTCTTT,CATSRDLEVNTEAFF
TRBV5-1,TRBJ2-7,TRBD1,-,TGCGCCAGCAGCTTGGGTGGACAGGGCTACGAGCAGTACTTC,CASSLGGQGYEQYF
TRBV18,TRBJ1-1,-,-,TGTGCCAGCTCACCGGGGAGGGGGGCGAACACTGAAGCTTTCTTT,CASSPGRGANTEAFF
TRBV6-1,TRBJ2-7,-,-,TGTGCCAGCAGTGACTCGGGGGCCTACGAGCAGTACTTC,CASSDSGAYEQYF
TRBV6-1,TRBJ1-5,-,-,TGTGCCAGCGGTAACCGGGACATTAGCAATCAGCCCCAGCATTTT,CASGNRDISNQPQHF
TRBV7-3,TRBJ1-1,-,few,TGTGCCAGCAGCTTGGGCAGGGTGGGTACTGAAGCTTTCTTT,CASSLGRVGTEAFF
TRBV4-1,TRBJ2-7,TRBD1,-,TGCGCCAGCAGCCACCGGGACAGTAGTGGGTACGAGCAGTACTTC,CASSHRDSSGYEQYF
TRBV5-1,TRBJ2-7,-,-,TGCGCCAGCAGCGAATCCGGGACTGGCCATTACGAGCAGTACTTC,CASSESGTGHYEQYF
TRBV5-1,TRBJ2-3,-,-,TGCGCCAGCAGCTTGTCGGGGTGGGATACGCAGTATTTT,CASSLSGWDTQYF
TRBV6-6,TRBJ1-3,-,-,TGTGCCAGCACCCCGGGGGGAAACACCATATATTTT,CASTPGGNTIYF
TRBV7-2,TRBJ1-3,-,-,TGTGCCAGCAGCTTAGGACAGGTCTCTGGAAACACCATATATTTT,CASSLGQVSGNTIYF
TRBV5-1,TRBJ1-4,-,-,TGCGCCAGCAGCCTACGGGGGCAGGGAGGATTTGAAAAACTGTTTTTT,CASSLRGQGGFEKLFF
TRBV19,TRBJ2-7,TRBD1,-,TGTGCCACCGGCGCCGGGACAGGGACCTACGAGCAGTACTTC,CATGAGTGTYEQYF
TRBV7-3,TRBJ1-6,-,-,TGTGCCAGCAGCTTATGGTCGGACAGTTCACCCCTCCACTTT,CASSLWSDSSPLHF
TRBV9,TRBJ1-3,-,-,TGTGCCAGCAGCGTCACGGACACCACTGGAAACACCATATATTTT,CASSVTDTTGNTIYF
TRBV6-6,TRBJ2-3,-,-,TGTGCCAGCAGTTACTCTACTGACGGCACAGATACGCAGTATTTT,CASSYSTDGTDTQYF
TRBV5-6,TRBJ1-6,TRBD1,-,TGTGCCAGCAGTACGGACAGGGGGCGTAGTTCCTATAATTCACCCCTCCACTTT,CASSTDRGRSSYNSPLHF
TRBV2,TRBJ1-1,-,-,TGTGCCAGCAGTGTGGGCAGCCCATTGAACACTGAAGCTTTCTTT,CASSVGSPLNTEAFF
TRBV11-3,TRBJ2-2,-,-,TGTGCCAGCAGTGACAGAATGAGAGCCGGGGAGCTGTTTTTT,CASSDRMRAGELFF
TRBV5-1,TRBJ2-7,TRBD2,-,TGCGCCAGCAGCGGGGGACTAGCGGCTTCCAGATACGAGCAGTACTTC,CASSGGLAASRYEQYF
TRBV4-1,TRBJ2-4,-,once,TGCGCCAGCAGCCAAGTTGGGGTGGTGGGCAAAAACATTCAGTACTTC,CASSQVGVVGKNIQYF
TRBV9,TRBJ1-5,-,-,TGTGCCAGCAGCGTAGATCCCGGGACCAGCAATCAGCCCCAGCATTTT,CASSVDPGTSNQPQHF
TRBV11-2,TRBJ2-3,TRBD2,-,TGTGCCAGCAGATTATCCTCGGGACTAGCGGTAGATACGCAGTATTTT,CASRLSSGLAVDTQYF
TRBV7-7,TRBJ2-7,-,-,TGTGCCAGCAGCCCCGGGACTCTCTACGAGCAGTACTTC,CASSPGTLYEQYF
TRBV5-6,TRBJ1-1,TRBD1,-,TGTGCCAGCAACCGGGGGACAGGATACACTGAAGCTTTCTTT,CASNRGTGYTEAFF
TRBV25-1,TRBJ1-1,TRBD1,-,TGTGCCACCCGAGGGACAGTGAACACTGAAGCTTTCTTT,CATRGTVNTEAFF
TRBV18,TRBJ1-5,-,-,TGTGCCAGCTCACCGAGAATGGGGGTTGAGTATCAGCCCCAGCATTTT,CASSPRMGVEYQPQHF
TRBV27,TRBJ1-2,-,-,TGTGCCAGCAGACCATTGGACGGCCGCTATGGCTACACCTTC,CASRPLDGRYGYTF
TRBV5-1,TRBJ1-2,-,once,TGCGCCAGCAGCCCCCCGGGACTTTATGGCTACACCTTC,CASSPPGLYGYTF
TRBV5-6,TRBJ1-4,TRBD1,-,TGTGCCAGCAGCTTGGCCCCCGCAGGGGGCAATGGTGAAAAACTGTTTTTT,CASSLAPAGGNGEKLFF
TRBV4-3,TRBJ2-1,-,-,TGCGCCAGCAGCCAAGTAGGTGGCACGGGCTACAATGAGCAGTTCTTC,CASSQVGGTGYNEQFF
TRBV6-6,TRBJ1-1,-,-,TGTGCCAGCAGTTACTCTCAGGTAGCTTTTCCTGAAGCTTTCTTT,CASSYSQVAFPEAFF
TRBV5-1,TRBJ2-7,TRBD1,many,TGCGCCAGCAGCCGGGGACAGACCTACGAGCAGTACTTC,CASSRGQTYEQYF
TRBV10-3,TRBJ2-7,-,few,TGTGCCATCAGTGATCGAGGCCGGGCCAACTCCTACGAGCAGTACTTC,CAISDRGRANSYEQYF
TRBV9,TRBJ1-2,-,-,TGTGCCAGCAGCGCTGATCCGCGTCTACCCTATGGCTACACCTTC,CASSADPRLPYGYTF
TRBV28,TRBJ2-2,TRBD1,-,TGTGCCAGCAGCTCGGGACAGCTGAGAACCGGGGAGCTGTTTTTT,CASSSGQLRTGELFF
TRBV4-3,TRBJ2-1,-,-,TGCGCCAGCAGCCAAGATGAGCGGACAGAGCAGTTCTTC,CASSQDERTEQFF
TRBV11-2,TRBJ2-3,-,-,TGTGCCAGCAGCTTAGTTGTCCCCGGAGGGGCTTGGGCAGATACGCAGTATTTT,CASSLVVPGGAWADTQYF
TRBV5-6,TRBJ1-6,TRBD1,-,TGTGCCAGCAGCTTTGGACAGGGGGATTCACCCCTCCACTTT,CASSFGQGDSPLHF
TRBV4-3,TRBJ2-7,TRBD1,-,TGCGCCAGCAGCCCCTCTGGGGGACAGGGTTACGAGCAGTACTTC,CASSPSGGQGYEQYF
TRBV11-3,TRBJ2-2,-,-,TGTGCCAGCAGCTTAGCGGGCACCGGGGAGCTGTTTTTT,CASSLAGTGELFF
TRBV7-2,TRBJ1-6,-,-,TGTGCCAGCAGCTTAGAACAGGTTAATTCACCCCTCCACTTT,CASSLEQVNSPLHF
TRBV2,TRBJ2-2,-,-,TGTGCCAGCAGCCCGGGTCAGCAGCTCACCGGGGAGCTGTTTTTT,CASSPGQQLTGELFF
TRBV2,TRBJ2-7,-,few,TGTGCCAGCAGTGATGGAAGGGGATACGAGCAGTACTTC,CASSDGRGYEQYF
TRBV18,TRBJ2-7,-,few,TGTGCCAGCTCACCACTTAGCGCCGAGCAGTACTTC,CASSPLSAEQYF
TRBV19,TRBJ1-2,-,-,TGTGCCAGTAGTCAAAGTCGGGGAGGAGGCTACACCTTC,CASSQSRGGGYTF
TRBV6-1,TRBJ2-7,-,-,TGTGCCAGCAGTGAAAGTCTTCACTACGAGCAGTACTTC,CASSESLHYEQYF
TRBV2,TRBJ2-1,TRBD2,few,TGTGCCAGCAGGGTCCCGGGACTAGCGGGGGGGCATGGTGAGCAGTTCTTC,CASRVPGLAGGHGEQFF
TRBV2,TRBJ2-1,TRBD2,-,TGTGCCAGCAGTTCCGGGGGGGACAATGAGCAGTTCTTC,CASSSGGDNEQFF
TRBV6-5,TRBJ1-2,-,once,TGTGCCAGCAGACGAGGGTCTGGCTACACCTTC,CASRRGSGYTF